This TCR beta chain comes out of a study of CD8 T cells in Susac syndrome. Random hexamers served to reverse transcribe roughly 0.5 to 1 ug RNA. Amplification of TCR beta CDR3 across 54 Vbeta and 13 Jbeta was performed with immunoSEQ multiplex PCR. MiXCR, applied by TCRdb to the immunoSEQ multiplex PCR reads, yields one record per CDR3 protein. The sample lists more than 90,000 distinct CDR3 sequences; 85% to 95% were seen once. V trimming: 5 bases; J trimming: 4 bases; junction bases outside the gene matches: 4. The CDR3 totals 13 residues. Per the germline V gene, CDR1 is DFQATT and CDR2 is SNEGSKA (reference sequence). The sequenced target, TCR beta, came from blood CD8+ and CD4+ T cells. The multiple sclerosis control group comprised treatment-naive patients with stable or active relapsing-remitting disease. It was negative isolation that provided the CD8+ and CD4+ T cells, whereas TEMRA cells were enriched by FACS.

The source is a human donor with multiple sclerosis. The sample was CD4+ T cells from PBMCs. V is TRBV20-1 and J is TRBJ1-5; 8 bases agree with TRBD1. For the CDR3, the DNA is TGCAGTGCTTCGGGACAGGCGAATCAGCCCCAGCATTTT. It codes for CSASGQANQPQHF.